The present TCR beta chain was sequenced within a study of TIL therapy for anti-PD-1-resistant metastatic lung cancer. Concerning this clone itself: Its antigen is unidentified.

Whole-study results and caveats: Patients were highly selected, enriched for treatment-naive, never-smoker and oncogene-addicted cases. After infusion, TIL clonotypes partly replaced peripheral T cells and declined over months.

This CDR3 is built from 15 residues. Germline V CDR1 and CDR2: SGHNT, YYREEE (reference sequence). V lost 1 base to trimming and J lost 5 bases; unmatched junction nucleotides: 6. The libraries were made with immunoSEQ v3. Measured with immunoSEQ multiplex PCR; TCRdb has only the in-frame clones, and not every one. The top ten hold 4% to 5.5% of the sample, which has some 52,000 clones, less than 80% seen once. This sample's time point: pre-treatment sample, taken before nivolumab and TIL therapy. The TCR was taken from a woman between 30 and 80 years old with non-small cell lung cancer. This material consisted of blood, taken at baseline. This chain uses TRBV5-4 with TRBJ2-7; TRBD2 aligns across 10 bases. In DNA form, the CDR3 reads TGTGCCAGCAGCTTGAGTCTAGCGGGAGTTAACGAGCAGTACTTC. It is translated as CASSLSLAGVNEQYF.